Listed here are 18 T cell receptor beta chains from one sample, sequenced in a study of T cells in localized non-small cell lung cancer. Repertoires were generated with immunoSEQ multiplex PCR, while TCRdb's copy carries only in-frame clones and drops some. The sample has about 33,000 clones, roughly 90% seen once; the top ten hold around 4.1%. Sample: peripheral blood, taken before any cancer treatment. The source is a man aged 35 to 69 with stage I lung adenocarcinoma.

The chain recombines TRBV30 with TRBJ1-2; perhaps TRBD1 as D (6 bases). Trimming stripped 5 bases from V and 7 bases from J, with 14 bases between. This CDR3 spans 12 amino acids. Germline V gene data show CDR1 as GTSNPN and CDR2 as SVGIG (reference sequence). CDR3 nucleotides: TGTGCCTGGGTTTCAGGGGAAGGTGGCTACACCTTC. Residues: CAWVSGEGGYTF.

This clone was detected a few times. This sequence joins TRBV6-4 and TRBJ1-5; TRBD1 might be the D (6 bases). The length of the CDR3 is 15 residues. Trimming pared 3 bases from V and 4 bases from J, leaving 13 bases between. Germline V gene data show CDR1 as MRHNA and CDR2 as SNTAGT. The DNA of the CDR3 is TGTGCCAGCAGTGAGATGGGACACGAGAATCAGCCCCAGCATTTT. Protein product: CASSEMGHENQPQHF.

The genes are TRBV6-5 and TRBJ2-7, with 10 bases lining up with TRBD1. J was trimmed by 7 bases and V by 6 bases; bases with no gene match: 12. The CDR3 covers 15 residues. The germline V gene encodes CDR1 MNHEY and CDR2 SVGAGI. CDR3 in amino acids: CASRTRDRGMREQYF. The CDR3 bases are TGTGCCAGCAGAACCCGGGACAGGGGTATGAGGGAGCAGTACTTC.

The gene calls are TRBV30 and TRBJ1-2, with D possibly TRBD1 on 5 matching bases. V lost 1 base and J 7 bases, leaving 10 bases between the germline ends. The CDR3 runs 12 residues. Germline lookup yields CDR1 GTSNPN and CDR2 SVGIG (reference sequence). The CDR3 bases are TGTGCCTGGAGTGCACCGGGACTTGGCTACACCTTC. Translated, it gives CAWSAPGLGYTF.

CDR3 protein: CSARDLGEQFF. The CDR3 DNA reads as TGCAGTGCTAGAGATCTCGGGGAGCAGTTCTTC. The chain couples TRBV20-1 to TRBJ2-1, with D unresolved. The CDR3 spans 11 residues. CDR1 and CDR2 (germline): DFQATT, SNEGSKA (reference sequence). V lost 0 bases, J lost 10 bases, and 7 bases lay in between.

The chain recombines TRBV7-8 with TRBJ1-1, with TRBD1 matching 9 bases. Germline CDR1 reads SGHVS; CDR2 reads FQNEAQ. CDR3 length: 15 residues. The ends lost 2 bases at V and 10 bases at J; junction bases unmatched: 11. In DNA, the CDR3 is TGTGCCAGCAGCTTACCCGGGACAGGGATAAGGGTAGCTTTCTTT. Amino acid sequence: CASSLPGTGIRVAFF.

The gene calls are TRBV10-2 and TRBJ1-5, with D tentatively TRBD1 (6 bases). The CDR3 has 14 residues. Trimming stripped 3 bases from V and 6 bases from J, with 12 bases between. The germline V gene encodes CDR1 WSHSY and CDR2 SAAADI. The CDR3 DNA reads TGCGCCAGCAGTGATAGGACAGATCTTCAGCCCCAGCATTTT. Protein sequence: CASSDRTDLQPQHF.

This rearrangement joins TRBV27 to TRBJ2-1, with D perhaps matching TRBD2 (7 bases). Germline loops: CDR1 MNHEY, CDR2 SMNVEV (reference sequence). V lost 7 bases and J lost 0, with 16 bases in between. This CDR3 comprises 16 residues. The CDR3 region is CASIKGGAASYNEQFF. The DNA of the CDR3 is TGTGCCAGCATCAAGGGGGGGGCGGCCTCCTACAATGAGCAGTTCTTC.

This chain joins TRBV7-7 and TRBJ2-2, with 8 bases fitting TRBD1. The CDR3 extends over 17 amino acids. Unmatched junction bases numbered 11, after V lost 3 bases and J lost 5 bases. In germline, CDR1 is SSHAT, CDR2 FNYEAQ (reference sequence). CDR3 region: CASSLNPVTGVTGELFF. In nucleotides, the CDR3 is TGTGCCAGCAGCTTGAATCCCGTGACAGGGGTAACCGGGGAGCTGTTTTTT. The full variable domain, with the rest looked up from reference TRBV7-7 and TRBJ2-2, is GAGVSQSPRYKVTKRGQDVTLRCDPISSHATLYWYQQALGQGPEFLTYFNYEAQPDKSGLPSDRFSAERPEGSISTLTIQRTEQRDSAMYRCASSLNPVTGVTGELFFGEGSRLTVL.

This chain joins TRBV10-3 and TRBJ2-7, with D unclear. CDR3 size: 15 residues. CDR1 is ENHRY, CDR2 SYGVKD, per germline. V lost 0 bases to trimming and J lost 0 bases, with 9 bases between them. This CDR3 reads CAISESGQSSYEQYF. For the CDR3, the DNA is TGTGCCATCAGTGAGTCTGGGCAGAGCTCCTACGAGCAGTACTTC.

The rearrangement joins TRBV9 to TRBJ2-7, with 8 nucleotides matching TRBD2. The CDR3 sequence is 15 residues long. V was clipped by 3 bases and J by 6 bases; unmatched bases: 11. CDR1 and CDR2 from the germline V gene are SGDLS and YYNGEE. The CDR3 protein is CASSAVAGSVPEQYF. As DNA, the CDR3 is TGTGCCAGCAGCGCTGTAGCGGGGTCGGTGCCCGAGCAGTACTTC. Combining the CDR3 with reference TRBV9 and TRBJ2-7 gives the whole variable domain DSGVTQTPKHLITATGQRVTLRCSPRSGDLSVYWYQQSLDQGLQFLIQYYNGEERAKGNILERFSAQQFPDLHSELNLSSLELGDSALYFCASSAVAGSVPEQYFGPGTRLTVT.

This clone was recorded once. The J gene is TRBJ2-7, the V gene TRBV5-4, with D uncertain. CDR1 is SGHNT, CDR2 YYREEE, per germline (reference sequence). Deletions cut 4 bases from V and 7 bases from J, with 9 bases between. This CDR3 is built from 11 residues. The CDR3 nucleotides are TGTGCCAGCAGCCTCTCCGGGGAGCAGTACTTC. Translating it yields CASSLSGEQYF.

This clone turned up a few times. The rearrangement joins TRBV30 to TRBJ1-6; D may be TRBD1 (5 bases). Between the trimmed V and J ends, which lost 2 bases and 6 bases, there was a span of 14 bases. The CDR3 extends over 15 amino acids. Germline CDR1 and CDR2: GTSNPN and SVGIG (reference sequence). Written as DNA, the CDR3 is TGTGCCTGGAGTCACGCCGGGACTTCTAATTCACCCCTCCACTTT. Amino acid sequence: CAWSHAGTSNSPLHF.

This chain links TRBV5-1 with TRBJ2-7; 7 bases are a match to TRBD1. Trimming at V came to 1 base and at J to 5 bases, leaving 3 bases not matched to a gene. The V gene's germline CDR1 is SGHRS and CDR2 YFSETQ. CDR3 length equals 13 residues. The CDR3 region has the DNA TGCGCCAGCAGCTTGACAGGGGACAACGAGCAGTACTTC. Translated: CASSLTGDNEQYF.

This chain connects TRBV5-1 to TRBJ2-7; 8 nucleotides line up with TRBD1. Per the germline V gene, CDR1 is SGHRS and CDR2 is YFSETQ. The ends lost 4 bases at V and 5 bases at J; junction bases unmatched: 2. The CDR3 covers 12 residues. The CDR3 reads CASSPQGDEQYF. DNA for the CDR3: TGCGCCAGCAGCCCACAGGGGGACGAGCAGTACTTC.

The chain couples TRBV12-5 to TRBJ1-2; D unclear. The CDR3 contains 13 residues. Germline V CDR1 and CDR2: LGHNT, FRNRAP. Trimming removed 5 bases at V and 7 bases at J, with 14 bases between. The CDR3 is CASGPRSAGGYTF. CDR3 DNA sequence: TGTGCTAGTGGTCCGAGGTCGGCGGGTGGCTACACCTTC.

This rearrangement joins TRBV5-8 to TRBJ2-3; TRBD2 agrees at 8 bases. CDR1 is SGHTS, CDR2 YDEGEE, per germline. The CDR3 length is 15 residues. The V segment lost 6 bases and the J segment 4 bases; nucleotides outside the gene matches: 10. The CDR3 DNA is TGTGCCAGCACCCTATCGGGGGGGTGGGCAGATACGCAGTATTTT. Protein: CASTLSGGWADTQYF.

The chain has TRBV7-9 and TRBJ2-7, with TRBD1 as a possible D gene (6 bases). The germline gives CDR1 SEHNR, CDR2 FQNEAQ (reference sequence). V was shortened by 2 bases and J by 7 bases, with 12 bases between the two germline ends. The CDR3 totals 13 residues. The CDR3 loop is CASSLKVGAEQYF. Written as DNA, the CDR3 is TGTGCCAGCAGCTTAAAGGTGGGGGCAGAGCAGTACTTC.